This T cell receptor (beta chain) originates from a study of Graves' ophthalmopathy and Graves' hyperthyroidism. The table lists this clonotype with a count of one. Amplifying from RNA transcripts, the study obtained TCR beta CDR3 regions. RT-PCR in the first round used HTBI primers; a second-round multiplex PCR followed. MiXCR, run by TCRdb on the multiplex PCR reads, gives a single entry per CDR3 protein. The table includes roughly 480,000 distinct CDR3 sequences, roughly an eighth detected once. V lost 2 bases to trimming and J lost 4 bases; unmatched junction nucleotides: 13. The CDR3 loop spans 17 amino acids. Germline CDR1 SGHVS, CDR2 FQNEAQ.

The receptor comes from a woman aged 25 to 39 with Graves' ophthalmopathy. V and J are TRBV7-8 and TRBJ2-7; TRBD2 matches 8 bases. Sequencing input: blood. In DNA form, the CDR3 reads TGTGCCAGCAGCTTATTGCGGGGGGCGGTATTGGGGTACGAGCAGTACTTC. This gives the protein CASSLLRGAVLGYEQYF.